This TCR beta chain stems from a study of T cell responses to AZD1222 COVID-19 vaccine (dated by TCRdb to about 2021). At the level of the whole study: A total of over 230 trial participants underwent TCR sequencing, of whom some 200 had received two doses of AZD1222 and about 26 had received two doses of the MenACWY control vaccine. Trial participants were enrolled into age subgroups of 18-55, 56-69 and 70-plus years, which contained 148, 28 and 57 TCR-sequenced participants, respectively.

About this clone itself: Its antigen is currently not known. No much larger clonotype is one base removed from it; base qualities were not supplied.

What the research found in general, with its limitations: After two AZD1222 doses, spike-specific TCR breadth and depth were significantly higher than at day 0 and than in MenACWY recipients. Reportedly, close to half of the unique spike-specific TCRs recognized epitopes lying outside the regions that are mutated in the B.1.351 and B.1.1.7 variants. Participants were mostly white British, with more females than males. The authors suggested clonal diversity may have been underestimated. The whole spike protein was spanned by vaccine-associated CD4 TCRs, and dominant responses were seen in regions 160-218 and 743-854. Because no day 14 peak-response samples were available, repertoires were characterized only after the peak T cell response. Conclusions about previously exposed vaccinees were limited because only 6 or 7 AZD1222 recipients were SARS-CoV-2 seropositive at baseline. In the small 56-69-year group, the increase in depth fell short of significance, most likely because of low power.

The CDR1 and CDR2 encoded by the germline V gene (reference sequence) are GTSNPN and SVGIG. Measured from the cysteine to the phenylalanine, the CDR3 is 13 residues long. The kept DNA is CDR3 alone, 39 bases in frame from the first base. Trimming at the junction amounts to 2 bases on V and 8 bases on J, and the germline ends lie 15 bases apart. The time point label, as the study defines it: about 28 days (+/-7) after the second vaccine dose. AZD1222 recipients whose second dose came at about 4 weeks and those whose second dose came at about 12 weeks were combined into one group, since spike-specific TCR depth and breadth did not differ between the two schedules. Vaccinee samples were obtained from the UK trials COV001 and COV002, which included a single-blind randomized controlled phase 2/3 trial of AZD1222 (ChAdOx1 nCoV-19) in healthy adults. Trial participant PBMC samples were collected at day 0 and day 28 after the second dose for TCRbeta chain sequencing.

The CDR3 regions of human TCRbeta chains were subjected to immunosequencing. The paper's processing steps were these. TCRs in the repertoires were compared against a reference library of SARS-CoV-2-specific TCRs that had been generated with the MIRA antigen-specificity platform. Breadth was defined as the fraction of unique TCRs that were SARS-CoV-2-associated, and depth was defined as the fraction of total T cells that were SARS-CoV-2-associated. Using the MIRA data, each spike-specific TCR was mapped to the spike region that the TCR reacts to and placed in a CD4 or CD8 class. Log10-transformed breadth and depth values were compared by one-way ANOVA with Sidak's multiple comparisons tests. Imported from immuneACCESS, the table was reduced by TCRdb to in-frame sequences with V and J called. These copies leave out some clones; in studies compared against another copy, an unresolved V gene accounts for under half, and the cause of the remainder is not known. The D gene and trimming were derived from the DNA, and the V and J assignments and clone size from that table. This sample has around 140,000 clones in its table, and 85% to 90% of those were observed once. The ten largest make up roughly 1.7% of the sample.

In this chain, TRBV30 is recombined with TRBJ1-2, with an unclear D gene assignment. This receptor was taken from an adult who received the AZD1222 COVID-19 vaccine. The sample consisted of peripheral blood, taken 28 days after the second AZD1222 dose. The CDR3 sequence is CAWSLGFRGGYTF. The DNA sequence follows: TGTGCCTGGAGTCTGGGATTTCGCGGAGGCTACACCTTC.